The TCR beta chain described here comes from a study of blood T cells in healthy people across ages. Study details: About one barcoded TCR beta cDNA was captured per two T cells.

Germline V gene sequence: CDR1 SGHAT, CDR2 FQDESV (reference sequence). The CDR3 is 16 residues long. With V trimmed by 1 base and J by 0 bases, 3 bases remained unmatched. Each donor supplied around 9.6 milliliters of peripheral blood. A sample-barcoded 5' primer and a J-beta primer mix were used in a second PCR of about 7 to 12 cycles. TCRdb redid the calling of the 5' RACE reads with MiXCR, one entry per CDR3 protein. Among about 720,000 distinct CDR3 sequences, about a fifth were seen once, and the ten largest hold around 22%. V and J are TRBV11-1 and TRBJ2-1; 7 bases match TRBD2. The sample taken for sequencing was blood. The sequence came from a man between 70 and 80 years old in good health. CDR3: CASSLETGGSYNEQFF. Here the CDR3 DNA reads TGTGCCAGCAGCTTAGAGACGGGAGGCTCCTACAATGAGCAGTTCTTC. Using reference TRBV11-1 and TRBJ2-1 for the parts outside the CDR3, the full variable domain is EAEVAQSPRYKITEKSQAVAFWCDPISGHATLYWYRQILGQGPELLVQFQDESVVDDSQLPKDRFSAERLKGVDSTLKIQPAELGDSAMYLCASSLETGGSYNEQFFGPGTRLTVL.